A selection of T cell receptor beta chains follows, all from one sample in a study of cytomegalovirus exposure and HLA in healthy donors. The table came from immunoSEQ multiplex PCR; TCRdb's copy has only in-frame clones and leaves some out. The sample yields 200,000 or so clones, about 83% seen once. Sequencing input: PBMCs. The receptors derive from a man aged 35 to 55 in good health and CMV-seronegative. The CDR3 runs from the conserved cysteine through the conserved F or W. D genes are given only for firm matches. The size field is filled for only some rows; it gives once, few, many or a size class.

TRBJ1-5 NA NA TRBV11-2 TGTGCCAGCAGCCGGGGCAGGGGCCATCAGCCCCAGCATTTT CASSRGRGHQPQHF
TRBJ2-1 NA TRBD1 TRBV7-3 TGTGCCAGCAGCGGCCGGGACAGGGGATTTGATGAGCAGTTCTTC CASSGRDRGFDEQFF
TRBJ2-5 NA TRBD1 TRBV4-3 TGCGCCAGCAGCCAAGCACAGGGGGCAGGGGAGACCCAGTACTTC CASSQAQGAGETQYF
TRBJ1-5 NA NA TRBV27 TGTGCCAGCAGTTTATGGGAGGGGTTGCAGCCCCAGCATTTT CASSLWEGLQPQHF
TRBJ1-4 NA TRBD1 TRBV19 TGTGCCAGTATCAAAGGACAGGGGGGTGGAAAACTGTTTTTT CASIKGQGGGKLFF
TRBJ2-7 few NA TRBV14 TGTGCCAGCAGCCCTCTGGACAGTTACGAGCAGTACTTC CASSPLDSYEQYF
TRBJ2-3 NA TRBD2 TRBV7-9 TGTGCCAGCAGCTTAGCGCGGACTAGCGGGAGAACAGATACGCAGTATTTT CASSLARTSGRTDTQYF
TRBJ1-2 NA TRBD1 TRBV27 TGTGCCAGCAGTCTACAGGGGGTCGGAGGCTACACCTTC CASSLQGVGGYTF
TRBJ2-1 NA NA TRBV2 TGTGCCAGCAGGAGTAGCTCCTACAATGAGCAGTTCTTC CASRSSSYNEQFF
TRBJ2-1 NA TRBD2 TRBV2 TGTGCCAGCAGTGAACCTAGCGGGAGGACTATCTCCTACAATGAGCAGTTCTTC CASSEPSGRTISYNEQFF
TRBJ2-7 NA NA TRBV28 TGTGCCAGCAGCTTCTCCAGGGGCCAATCCTACGAGCAGTACTTC CASSFSRGQSYEQYF
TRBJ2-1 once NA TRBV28 TGTGCCAGCAGTTTAACTGCTAGCAGCTCCTACAATGAGCAGTTCTTC CASSLTASSSYNEQFF
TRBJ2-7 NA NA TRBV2 TGTGCCAGCAGTGAAACTAGCCAGTCCTACGAGCAGTACTTC CASSETSQSYEQYF
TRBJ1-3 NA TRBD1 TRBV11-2 TGTGCCAGCAGCACTGACAGGGAAACGGGCACCATATATTTT CASSTDRETGTIYF
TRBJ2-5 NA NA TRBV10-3 TGTGCCATCAGTGAGCCCCAGGGGATGGGGGAAGAGACCCAGTACTTC CAISEPQGMGEETQYF
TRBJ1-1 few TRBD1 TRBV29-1 TGCAGCGTTGGCCAGGGGGCGCGGGGAGCTTTCTTT CSVGQGARGAFF
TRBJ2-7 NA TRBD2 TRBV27 TGTGCCAGCAGTTGGACTAGAAGGTCCGAGCAGTACTTC CASSWTRRSEQYF
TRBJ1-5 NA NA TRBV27 TGTGCCAGCAGTTTAGGCAGGGTGGGTCAGCCCCAGCATTTT CASSLGRVGQPQHF